The 6 T cell receptor beta chains given below trace back to one sample, sequenced in a study of blood T cell repertoires in COVID-19. Here immunoSEQ multiplex PCR was the method, and the copy in TCRdb shows in-frame clones only, minus some. Here the sample spans approximately 70,000 clones, about four fifths being singletons. Sequenced sample: peripheral blood. These receptors were obtained from a man aged 60-69 years with COVID-19, enrolled during active disease.

The chain carries TRBV5-1 and TRBJ2-1; TRBD2 agrees at 11 bases. After removal of 1 base from V and 4 bases from J, the junction contained 1 base not matched to a gene. The CDR3 length is 15 residues. The V gene's germline CDR1 is SGHRS and CDR2 YFSETQ. CDR3 protein: CASSLTSGSYNEQFF. CDR3 coding DNA: TGCGCCAGCAGCTTGACTAGCGGGAGTTACAATGAGCAGTTCTTC.

CDR3 sequence reads: CATSRDLGQGGTGELFF. In DNA, the CDR3 is TGTGCCACCAGCAGAGATCTGGGACAGGGAGGGACCGGGGAGCTGTTTTTT. The rearrangement uses TRBV15 and TRBJ2-2, with 9 nucleotides matching TRBD1. With V trimmed by 0 bases and J by 5 bases, 7 bases remained unmatched. The CDR3 length is 17 residues. Germline V gene data show CDR1 as LNHNV and CDR2 as YYDKDF (reference sequence).

V usage is TRBV14 and J usage is TRBJ2-7, with 8 bases matching TRBD2. V was clipped by 4 bases and J by 10 bases; unmatched bases: 9. Germline values: CDR1 SGHDN, CDR2 FVKESK. The CDR3 covers 13 residues. CDR3 loop: CASSPSLSGSQYF. The CDR3 DNA reads TGTGCCAGCAGCCCCTCCTTAAGCGGGAGCCAGTACTTC.

This chain uses TRBV5-1 with TRBJ1-1, with 10 bases that match TRBD1. This CDR3 comprises 15 residues. Germline CDR1 and CDR2: SGHRS and YFSETQ. V lost 4 bases, J lost 11 bases, and 14 bases stayed unmatched. The chain's CDR3 is CASSPEYGTGVQAFF. CDR3 coding DNA: TGCGCCAGCAGCCCGGAGTATGGGACAGGGGTGCAGGCTTTCTTT. Complete variable domain (other parts from reference TRBV5-1 and TRBJ1-1): KAGVTQTPRYLIKTRGQQVTLSCSPISGHRSVSWYQQTPGQGLQFLFEYFSETQRNKGNFPGRFSGRQFSNSRSEMNVSTLELGDSALYLCASSPEYGTGVQAFFGQGTRLTVV.

This clone is deemed medium-sized. The CDR3 DNA is TGCGCCAGCAGCCAAGAAGGAACAGGGGCTTACTATGGCTACACCTTC. This codes for CASSQEGTGAYYGYTF. The gene calls are TRBV4-1 and TRBJ1-2, with TRBD1 matching 7 bases. Unmatched junction bases numbered 7, after V lost 0 bases and J lost 3 bases. The germline gives CDR1 MGHRA, CDR2 YSYEKL. This CDR3 spans 16 amino acids.

This rearrangement joins TRBV7-2 to TRBJ1-2, with D possibly being TRBD1 (5 bases). The CDR3 is made up of 15 amino acids. The germline V gene has CDR1 SGHTA and CDR2 FQGNSA. Between the trimmed V and J ends, which lost 6 bases and 2 bases, there was a span of 16 bases. CDR3 region: CASSRAQGRNYGYTF. Here the CDR3 DNA reads TGTGCCAGCAGTCGCGCTCAGGGCCGCAACTATGGCTACACCTTC.